The source of this T cell receptor (beta chain) is a study of graft-versus-host responses after intestinal transplantation. TCRdb's copy holds only in-frame clones and misses some; the assay was immunoSEQ multiplex PCR. The sample shows approximately 68,000 clones, about 90% of them seen only once. Notes on this clone: Its antigen is as yet unknown.

This TCR came from a human donor who was the organ donor for an intestinal transplant. Sequences were derived from unstimulated CD8+ T cells sorted from spleen or lymph node cells, sampled before transplant.

CDR3 sequence (DNA): TGTGCCAGCAGCTTAGCGACCCCGAAACAGGTTCGGGGGCAGCCCCAGCATTTT. This encodes CASSLATPKQVRGQPQHF. The V call is TRBV7-8, the J call TRBJ1-5; D might be TRBD1 (5 bases). The length of the CDR3 is 18 residues. Germline V gene sequence: CDR1 SGHVS, CDR2 FQNEAQ. Deletions cut 0 bases from V and 7 bases from J, with 22 bases between.